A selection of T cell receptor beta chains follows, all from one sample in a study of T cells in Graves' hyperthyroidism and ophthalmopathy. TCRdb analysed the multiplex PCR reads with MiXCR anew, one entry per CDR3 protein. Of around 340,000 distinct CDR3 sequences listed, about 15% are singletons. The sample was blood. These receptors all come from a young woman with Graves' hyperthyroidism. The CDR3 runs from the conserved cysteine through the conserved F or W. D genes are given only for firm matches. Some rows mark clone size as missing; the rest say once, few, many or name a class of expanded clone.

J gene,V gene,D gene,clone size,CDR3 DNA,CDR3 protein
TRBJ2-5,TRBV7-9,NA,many,TGTGCCAGCAGCTTAGGACGGCAAGAGACCCAGTACTTC,CASSLGRQETQYF
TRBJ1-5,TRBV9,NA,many,TGTGCCAGCAGCCGGGGATATAGCAATCAGCCCCAGCATTTT,CASSRGYSNQPQHF
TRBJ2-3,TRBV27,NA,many,TGTGCCAGCAGTTTACAAGGGGTGACTGGCACAGATACGCAGTATTTT,CASSLQGVTGTDTQYF
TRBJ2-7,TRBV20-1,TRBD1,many,TGCAGTGCTCCGAGGGGACAGGGCTCCTACGAGCAGTACTTC,CSAPRGQGSYEQYF
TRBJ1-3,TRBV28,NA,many,TGTGCCGGTAGAACTGGAAACACCATATATTTT,CAGRTGNTIYF
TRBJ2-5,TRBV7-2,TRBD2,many,TGTGCCAGCAGCTTAGTGGTAGCGGGAGGGCCCTCCCAAGAGACCCAGTACTTC,CASSLVVAGGPSQETQYF
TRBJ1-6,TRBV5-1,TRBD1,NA,TGCGCCAGCAGCTCCGGCCCGACAGGGGCCACCTATAATTCACCCCTCCACTTT,CASSSGPTGATYNSPLHF
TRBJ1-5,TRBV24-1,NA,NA,TGTGCCACCAGCGCACCAAAATATAGCAATCAGCCCCAGCATTTT,CATSAPKYSNQPQHF
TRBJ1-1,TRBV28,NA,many,TGTGCCATCCAGGCGGGCGGCACTGAAGCTTTCTTT,CAIQAGGTEAFF
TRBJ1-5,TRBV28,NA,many,TGTGCCAGCATGGTGGCAGGTCGACAAGGGAATCAGCCCCAGCATTTT,CASMVAGRQGNQPQHF
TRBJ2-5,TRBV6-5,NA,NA,TGTGCCAGCAGTTACAGTAGGGGAGGAGTGGAGACCCAGTACTTC,CASSYSRGGVETQYF
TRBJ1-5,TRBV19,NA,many,TGTGCCAGTAGTATAGATGGGGGCAGCAATCAGCCCCAGCATTTT,CASSIDGGSNQPQHF
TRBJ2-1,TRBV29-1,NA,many,TGCAGCGTTGTACCCCCAGGGGCCACAAGGTACAATGAGCAGTTCTTC,CSVVPPGATRYNEQFF
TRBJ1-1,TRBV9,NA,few,TGTGCCAGCAGCGGACTAGGACAGACTGAAGCTTTCTTT,CASSGLGQTEAFF
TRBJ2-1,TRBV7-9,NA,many,TGTGCCAGCAGCTTAGGTGGGCAGGCAAGGAATGAGCAGTTCTTC,CASSLGGQARNEQFF
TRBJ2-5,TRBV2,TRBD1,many,TGTGCCAGCAGGACCGGGACAGGGGGGCGGGAGACCCAGTACTTC,CASRTGTGGRETQYF
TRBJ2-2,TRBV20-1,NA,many,TGCAGTGCTAGCTCTCTTGCGAACACCGGGGAGCTGTTTTTT,CSASSLANTGELFF
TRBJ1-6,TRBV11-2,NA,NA,TGTGCCGCCTCCCCCTCAGTAAATTCACCCCCCCACTTT,CAASPSVNSPPHF